The source of this TCR beta chain is a study of identical twins. The study's findings and limits: Twin sharing of out-of-frame TCR alpha was underestimated by models in monozygotic pairs. Out-of-frame alpha sequences common to twins exhibited an excess of low generation probability. Partly confounded zero-insertion analyses could result from invariant MAIT and iNKT cells.

Using its own MiXCR run on the 5' RACE reads, TCRdb lists one record per CDR3 protein. Here the sample spans about 890,000 distinct CDR3 sequences, about 12% being singletons. CDR3 size: 14 residues. The germline gives CDR1 SGHRS, CDR2 YFSETQ. Trimming stripped 2 bases from V and 5 bases from J, with 11 bases between. Regarding this clonotype: The antigen is undetermined.

These data also featured in a second study, about yellow fever vaccine responses in identical twins.

The V call is TRBV5-1, the J call TRBJ2-4, with D unclear. This clonotype was obtained from a woman between 18 and 29 years old in good health. Sequenced: PBMCs. The CDR3 sequence is CASSLGTVQNIQYF. CDR3 sequence (DNA): TGCGCCAGCAGCTTAGGCACAGTCCAAAACATTCAGTACTTC.